The T cell receptor (beta chain) described here comes from a study of CD8 T cells in Susac syndrome. Trimming cost V 3 bases and J 1 base; bases outside gene matches: 5. This CDR3 has 16 residues. Germline CDR1 is SQVTM and CDR2 is ANQGSEA. RNA was extracted with the RNeasy kit, and a quantity of 0.5 to 1 ug was reverse transcribed using random hexamers. One entry per CDR3 protein, called by TCRdb with MiXCR from the immunoSEQ multiplex PCR reads. This sample carries about 170,000 distinct CDR3 sequences, around 95% of them seen once, and the ten largest clones take less than 0.15%. Sequenced sample: CD4+ T cells from PBMCs. This TCR derives from a human donor with Susac syndrome. This chain uses TRBV29-1 with TRBJ2-3; 12 bases agree with TRBD2. CDR3: CSVETSGSDGTDTQYF. The CDR3 DNA sequence: TGCAGCGTTGAGACTAGCGGGAGTGACGGCACAGATACGCAGTATTTT.